These 8 T cell receptor beta chains share one sample of origin, sequenced in a study of cytomegalovirus exposure and HLA in healthy donors. PCR primers comprised 60 Vbeta and 13 Jbeta primers. Produced via immunoSEQ multiplex PCR; TCRdb's table is partial and in-frame only. This table holds 150,000 to 200,000 clones, around four fifths found once. The sample was PBMCs. The origin of the receptors is a man aged 18 to 30 in good health and CMV-seropositive.

This clone was counted a few times. V usage is TRBV28 and J usage is TRBJ2-3, with TRBD2 matching over 8 bases. Germline V gene sequence: CDR1 MDHEN, CDR2 SYDVKM. This CDR3 spans 14 amino acids. The J segment lost 0 bases and the V segment lost 6 bases, leaving 2 bases of the junction unmatched. CDR3 sequence (DNA): TGTGCCAGCAGCCGGGAGGGTAGCACAGATACGCAGTATTTT. Residues: CASSREGSTDTQYF. The full variable domain, rest sourced from reference TRBV28 and TRBJ2-3, is DVKVTQSSRYLVKRTGEKVFLECVQDMDHENMFWYRQDPGLGLRLIYFSYDVKMKEKGDIPEGYSVSREKKERFSLILESASTNQTSMYLCASSREGSTDTQYFGPGTRLTVL.

Comment on this clone: Different DNA sequences within this sample yield the same CDR3. The chain joins TRBV5-1 to TRBJ1-1; unclear D gene. Trimming took off 0 bases at V and 2 bases at J, with 5 bases between the two ends. There are 13 residues in the CDR3. Looked up from germline, CDR1 is SGHRS and CDR2 is YFSETQ. CDR3 nucleotides: TGCGCCAGCAGCTTGGGAGTAAACACTGAAGCTTTCTTT. It codes for CASSLGVNTEAFF.

The J gene is TRBJ1-2, the V gene TRBV11-2, with D perhaps TRBD1 (5 bases). The V end was cut by 5 bases, the J end by 0 bases, with 25 bases between. Germline assignment: CDR1 SGHAT and CDR2 FQNNGV. This CDR3 region has 19 residues. The CDR3 DNA reads as TGTGCCAGCAGCCCGAGACGATTTGGGGCAAGGCGAGCTAACTATGGCTACACCTTC. Protein: CASSPRRFGARRANYGYTF. Looking up the rest from reference TRBV11-2 and TRBJ1-2 gives the full variable domain: EAGVAQSPRYKIIEKRQSVAFWCNPISGHATLYWYQQILGQGPKLLIQFQNNGVVDDSQLPKDRFSAERLKGVDSTLKIQPAKLEDSAVYLCASSPRRFGARRANYGYTFGSGTRLTVV.

This clone appeared once. The rearrangement links TRBV6-5 to TRBJ2-7; 9 nucleotides align to TRBD1. The CDR3 consists of 15 residues. Germline lookup yields CDR1 MNHEY and CDR2 SVGAGI. V shed 6 bases and J 5 bases; nucleotides not matched to a gene: 11. The CDR3: CASSPGTGKSNEQYF. In nucleotides, the CDR3 is TGTGCCAGCAGCCCCGGGACAGGGAAGTCGAACGAGCAGTACTTC.

The chain is built from TRBV7-7 and TRBJ2-5, with 8 bases lining up with TRBD1. Germline V CDR1 and CDR2: SSHAT, FNYEAQ (reference sequence). The CDR3 loop spans 17 amino acids. Losses at the gene ends were 0 bases for V and 5 bases for J; bases not matched to a gene: 11. This CDR3 reads CASSLATGDSYGETQYF. The CDR3, as DNA: TGTGCCAGCAGCTTAGCGACAGGGGATTCGTATGGGGAGACCCAGTACTTC.

The V call is TRBV14, the J call TRBJ2-1, with unresolved D. V was shortened by 1 base and J by 10 bases, with 5 bases between the two germline ends. The CDR3 consists of 11 residues. The V gene's germline CDR1 is SGHDN and CDR2 FVKESK. DNA of the CDR3: TGTGCCAGCAGCCAAGGAGAGGAGCAGTTCTTC. Translation: CASSQGEEQFF.

The chain links TRBV6-6 to TRBJ1-2; unclear D gene. The CDR3 extends over 12 amino acids. Per the germline V gene, CDR1 is MNHNY and CDR2 is SVGAGI (reference sequence). V was shortened by 6 bases and J by 4 bases, with 9 bases between the two germline ends. As DNA, the CDR3 is TGTGCCAGCAGCGACATGTCCTATGGCTACACCTTC. Its protein is CASSDMSYGYTF.

The V call is TRBV11-1, the J call TRBJ2-2; D call uncertain. The V gene lost 5 bases and the J gene lost 6 bases, with 13 bases spanning the gap. The CDR3 loop spans 14 amino acids. Germline V gene lookup returns CDR1 SGHAT and CDR2 FQDESV (reference sequence). The CDR3 DNA reads TGTGCCAGCAGCCGCGACGGGTGGGCCGGGGAGCTGTTTTTT. Protein product: CASSRDGWAGELFF. Full variable domain (rest looked up from reference TRBV11-1 and TRBJ2-2): EAEVAQSPRYKITEKSQAVAFWCDPISGHATLYWYRQILGQGPELLVQFQDESVVDDSQLPKDRFSAERLKGVDSTLKIQPAELGDSAMYLCASSRDGWAGELFFGEGSRLTVL.